This TCR beta chain stems from a study of blood T cell repertoires in COVID-19. The overall study: Sites across the United States, Italy and Spain contributed samples from acute and convalescent COVID-19. Sources were T cells, B-cell-depleted T cells, or PBMCs; the material itself was cDNA or gDNA.

The V end lost 0 bases, the J end lost 3 bases, and 10 bases lay between the germline ends. CDR1 is SGDLS and CDR2 is YYNGEE in the germline V gene. The CDR3 is 15 amino acids. As handled by the study authors: Amplification of reference gene primers was used by the study to estimate nucleated cell counts. The method was immunoSEQ multiplex PCR; TCRdb's version includes in-frame clones alone and lacks a portion of them. V and J calls plus clone size are reproduced from that table; the DNA served to infer D and trimming. The sample lists some 150,000 clones, more than 75% occurring once. The sample taken for sequencing was peripheral blood. The source of this sequence is a woman between 50 and 59 years old with active or convalescent COVID-19. V usage is TRBV9 and J usage is TRBJ2-1; no clear D gene. CDR3 sequence (DNA): TGTGCCAGCAGCGTAGGGCTACGACTCTACAATGAGCAGTTCTTC. Translated: CASSVGLRLYNEQFF.